Listed here are 10 T cell receptor beta chains from one sample, sequenced in a study of cytomegalovirus exposure and HLA in healthy donors. 60 Vbeta and 13 Jbeta primers were used in PCR. Some clones are missing from TCRdb's copy, which holds only in-frame ones; the method was immunoSEQ multiplex PCR. The sample consists of some 130,000 clones, 77% of them appearing once. Sequenced: PBMCs. The receptors were sampled from a male donor in good health and CMV-seropositive.

A remark on this clone: One end of the junction fails to match germline, which may point to a read error. The J gene is TRBJ2-5, the V gene TRBV20-1; D not certain. The CDR3 is 8 residues long. Looked up from germline, CDR1 is DFQATT and CDR2 is SNEGSKA (reference sequence). The CDR3: CSARAADF. The CDR3 bases are TGCAGTGCTAGAGCCGCGGACTTC.

The chain combines TRBV5-5 with TRBJ2-5; 8 bases match TRBD2. CDR1 and CDR2 from the germline V gene are SGHKS and YYEKEE (reference sequence). The V segment lost 5 bases and the J segment 2 bases; nucleotides outside the gene matches: 11. The CDR3 covers 16 residues. CDR3 in amino acids: CASSKDVGGGQETQYF. The CDR3 DNA reads TGTGCCAGCAGTAAAGATGTAGGCGGGGGGCAAGAGACCCAGTACTTC.

This clone was seen more than once but under ten times. The chain recombines TRBV2 with TRBJ2-5, with a weak D call TRBD2 (5 bases). This CDR3 region has 13 residues. CDR1 and CDR2 (germline): SNHLY, FYNNEI. V shed 4 bases and J shed 2 bases, with 8 bases lying between them. The CDR3 sequence: CASSAGLQETQYF. The DNA of the CDR3 is TGTGCCAGCAGTGCGGGGTTACAAGAGACCCAGTACTTC.

The gene calls are TRBV18 and TRBJ2-1, with 7 bases matching TRBD2. Trimming cost V 3 bases and J 8 bases; bases outside gene matches: 7. Per the germline V gene, CDR1 is KGHSH and CDR2 is LQKENI. The CDR3 is 14 amino acids. CDR3 DNA sequence: TGTGCCAGCTCACCGGGGAGGGAATTTGATGAGCAGTTCTTC. Its protein product is CASSPGREFDEQFF. The full variable domain, rest sourced from reference TRBV18 and TRBJ2-1, is NAGVMQNPRHLVRRRGQEARLRCSPMKGHSHVYWYRQLPEEGLKFMVYLQKENIIDESGMPKERFSAEFPKEGPSILRIQQVVRGDSAAYFCASSPGREFDEQFFGPGTRLTVL.

The V call is TRBV5-1, the J call TRBJ2-7; TRBD2 aligns across 11 bases. Trimming took 5 bases from V and 3 from J; bases not matched to a gene: 1. The germline V gene has CDR1 SGHRS and CDR2 YFSETQ. This CDR3 region has 13 residues. DNA for the CDR3: TGCGCCAGCAGGGGACTAGCGGACTACGAGCAGTACTTC. Translated: CASRGLADYEQYF. Complete variable domain (other parts from reference TRBV5-1 and TRBJ2-7): KAGVTQTPRYLIKTRGQQVTLSCSPISGHRSVSWYQQTPGQGLQFLFEYFSETQRNKGNFPGRFSGRQFSNSRSEMNVSTLELGDSALYLCASRGLADYEQYFGPGTRLTVT.

This chain links TRBV7-2 with TRBJ2-7, with a tentative D call TRBD1 (6 bases). The CDR3 extends over 17 amino acids. Germline CDR1 SGHTA, CDR2 FQGNSA. Trimming removed 2 bases at V and 2 bases at J, with 19 bases between. CDR3 region: CASSLLRGQPTTYEQYF. The CDR3 DNA reads as TGTGCCAGCAGCTTACTACGCGGACAGCCCACTACCTACGAGCAGTACTTC.

V usage is TRBV7-9 and J usage is TRBJ1-2, with D possibly TRBD1 on 6 matching bases. The length of the CDR3 is 14 residues. V was clipped by 2 bases and J by 5 bases, with 12 bases between them. Germline V CDR1 and CDR2: SEHNR, FQNEAQ (reference sequence). CDR3 protein: CASSLRGAGYGYTF. The CDR3 bases are TGTGCCAGCAGCTTACGGGGGGCGGGTTATGGCTACACCTTC. The complete variable domain, with remaining parts taken from reference TRBV7-9 and TRBJ1-2, reads DTGVSQNPRHKITKRGQNVTFRCDPISEHNRLYWYRQTLGQGPEFLTYFQNEAQLEKSRLLSDRFSAERPKGSFSTLEIQRTEQGDSAMYLCASSLRGAGYGYTFGSGTRLTVV.

Written as DNA, the CDR3 is TGTGCCATCAGTGAGTCGAATAGGGGGTCCACTGAAGCTTTCTTT. Translating gives CAISESNRGSTEAFF. The chain recombines TRBV10-3 with TRBJ1-1; tentative D call: TRBD1 (6 bases). Per germline, CDR1 ENHRY and CDR2 SYGVKD. The V gene lost 0 bases and the J gene lost 4 bases, with 12 bases spanning the gap. The CDR3 has 15 amino acids.

This clone was seen just once. The V call is TRBV10-3, the J call TRBJ1-5; possibly TRBD1 for D (5 bases). V was shortened by 6 bases and J by 1 base, with 10 bases between the two germline ends. CDR1 is ENHRY and CDR2 is SYGVKD in the germline V gene. The CDR3 sequence is 14 residues long. CDR3 DNA sequence: TGTGCCATCAGCCCACAGGAGAGCAATCAGCCCCAGCATTTT. Protein: CAISPQESNQPQHF.

In nucleotides, the CDR3 is TGTGCCAGTAGTGAAGGACAGGGGGCCTTTCAGCCCCAGCATTTT. Its translation: CASSEGQGAFQPQHF. The rearrangement links TRBV19 to TRBJ1-5, with 11 bases matching TRBD1. From germline, CDR1 is LNHDA and CDR2 SQIVND (reference sequence). Trimming took 5 bases from V and 6 from J; bases not matched to a gene: 6. The CDR3 extends over 15 amino acids.